The clone carrying this TCR beta chain was seen a few times. The antigen remains undetermined. The data originate from a study of blood T cells in healthy people across ages. The CDR3 is 14 residues long. Germline V CDR1 and CDR2: PRHDT, FYEKMQ (reference sequence). A second about 6 to 12 cycle PCR used barcoded and J-beta primers. TCRdb reprocessed the 5' RACE reads with MiXCR, giving one entry per CDR3 protein. Of 1,300,000 or so distinct CDR3 sequences detected, almost 60% appear once; the ten largest clones hold approximately 7%. Regarding the study as a whole: Unsorted PBMCs prevented conclusive naive versus antigen-experienced comparison.

They isolated at least 7 million PBMCs from each sample. The sequence was obtained from a man younger than 35 in good health. The J gene is TRBJ2-4, the V gene TRBV13; D is unclear. The DNA end is more similar to TRBJ2-7, so the J call may be wrong. Sequenced material: blood. CDR3 DNA: TGTGCCAGCAGCTTAGTTGGACGGATCTACGAGCAGTACTTC. It is translated as CASSLVGRIYEQYF.